This T cell receptor (beta chain) was sequenced for a study of T-cell reconstitution after alpha-beta-depleted transplantation in children. CDR1 is LGHDT and CDR2 is YNNKEL in the germline V gene (reference sequence). The CDR3 has 15 residues. Trimming cost V 4 bases and J 3 bases; bases outside gene matches: 5. This clonotype was recorded a few times. Preparation of the TCRbeta library was carried out with unique molecular identifiers. One entry per CDR3 protein, called by TCRdb with MiXCR from the PCR reads. The sample yields roughly 590,000 distinct CDR3 sequences, around 16% seen once. The clonotype comes from a human donor who donated a stem cell graft to a child with acute myeloid leukemia. The J gene is TRBJ2-1, the V gene TRBV3-1; 8 bases line up with TRBD1. Sequencing used PBMCs from the stem cell graft donor, obtained from the stem cell graft. CDR3 region: CASSPKQGVYNEQFF. DNA of the CDR3: TGTGCCAGCAGCCCTAAACAGGGGGTCTACAATGAGCAGTTCTTC.